The clone carrying this T cell receptor beta chain appeared many times. What it binds is not known. These data are taken from a study of neurological immune-mediated disorders. The study, taken as a whole, reports: The greatest TCR clonal expansion occurred in HTLV-1-associated myelopathy and the least in multiple sclerosis, which fell below healthy controls. The expanded clones of different subjects shared no CDR3 amino acid sequences (suggesting private repertoires in all groups).

The CDR3 spans 13 residues. From germline, CDR1 is DFQATT and CDR2 SNEGSKA (reference sequence). J gave up 2 bases and V 7 bases, and 6 bases lay outside the gene matches. TCRdb recomputed calls from the 5' RACE reads with MiXCR, one row per CDR3 protein. The sample comprises some 30,000 distinct CDR3 sequences, 4.6% of which are singletons, and 23% rests with the top ten. Input material: PBMCs. The TCR was taken from a man aged 18 to 29 in good health. The chain links TRBV20-1 to TRBJ2-7, with TRBD1 matching 9 bases. CDR3 sequence (DNA): TGCAGTGTCTTGGGACAGGGCCCCTACGAGCAGTACTTC. Amino acid sequence: CSVLGQGPYEQYF.